These 16 T cell receptor beta chains share one sample of origin, sequenced in a study of T cell responses to AZD1222 COVID-19 vaccine. This table comes from immunoSEQ multiplex PCR, and its TCRdb copy is limited to in-frame clones, with some not included. The sample holds 120,000 or so clones, approximately 94% seen once. Here the sequenced sample was peripheral blood, taken 28 days after the second AZD1222 dose. The receptors derive from an adult who received the AZD1222 COVID-19 vaccine.

V and J are TRBV6-6 and TRBJ1-2, with 8 bases fitting TRBD1. Unmatched junction bases numbered 4, after V lost 6 bases and J lost 4 bases. In germline, CDR1 is MNHNY, CDR2 SVGAGI (reference sequence). The CDR3 runs to 13 residues. In DNA, the CDR3 is TGTGCCAGCAGCGGACAGGGAGGCTATGGCTACACCTTC. This codes for CASSGQGGYGYTF.

The chain joins TRBV6-2 or TRBV6-3 to TRBJ1-1, with 8 bases that match TRBD1. Trimming took 6 bases from V and 9 from J; bases not matched to a gene: 6. The germline V gene encodes CDR1 MNHEY and CDR2 SVGEGT. This CDR3 comprises 12 residues. In DNA, the CDR3 is TGTGCCAGCAGCCCCCCAGGGGGCCAAGCTTTCTTT. Translated: CASSPPGGQAFF.

The gene calls are TRBV9 and TRBJ1-4, with D tentatively TRBD1 (6 bases). The germline CDR1 and CDR2 sequences are SGDLS and YYNGEE. V dropped 0 bases and J dropped 4 bases, with 7 bases sitting between them. The CDR3 extends over 14 amino acids. DNA of the CDR3: TGTGCCAGCAGCGTAGAACAGGGTAATGAAAAACTGTTTTTT. It codes for CASSVEQGNEKLFF.

The chain combines TRBV10-3 with TRBJ1-1; D may be TRBD1 (5 bases). The CDR3 spans 13 residues. Trimming cost V 11 bases and J 6 bases, with 19 bases left between them. Germline assignment: CDR1 ENHRY and CDR2 SYGVKD. CDR3 bases: TGTGCCCTAGGAGGGGAGCTAGGGGCTGAAGCTTTCTTT. Its protein is CALGGELGAEAFF.

The V gene is TRBV4-1, the J gene TRBJ1-6; the D is unclear. This CDR3 has 15 amino acids. CDR1 and CDR2 from the germline V gene are MGHRA and YSYEKL. Trimming removed 0 bases at V and 6 bases at J, with 9 bases between. CDR3 residues: CASSQDFRINSPLHF. DNA for the CDR3: TGCGCCAGCAGCCAAGATTTCCGGATTAATTCACCCCTCCACTTT.

The chain uses TRBV5-4 and TRBJ2-7; 10 bases align to TRBD1. The germline V gene encodes CDR1 SGHNT and CDR2 YYREEE (reference sequence). This CDR3 has 13 residues. The V gene end was trimmed by 4 bases and the J gene end by 6 bases; junction bases not matched to a gene: 4. CDR3 DNA: TGTGCCAGCAGCCGGACAGGGGGTTTCGAGCAGTACTTC. It yields the protein CASSRTGGFEQYF.

The V gene is TRBV19, the J gene TRBJ2-7; no clear D. This CDR3 has 11 residues. Germline V gene data show CDR1 as LNHDA and CDR2 as SQIVND (reference sequence). Deletions cut 3 bases from V and 1 base from J, with 1 base between. CDR3 sequence: CASSMSYEQYF. CDR3 nucleotide sequence: TGTGCCAGTAGTATGTCCTACGAGCAGTACTTC.

This clone was counted a single time. The chain employs TRBV18 and TRBJ2-5, with D hard to call. The V end was cut by 3 bases, the J end by 0 bases, with 11 bases between. The CDR3 runs 15 residues. Germline-derived CDR1 and CDR2 are KGHSH and LQKENI. CDR3 nucleotides: TGTGCCAGCTCACCCGACATAGAAAACCAAGAGACCCAGTACTTC. This codes for CASSPDIENQETQYF.

This clone showed up just once. The CDR3 sequence is CASASGSLIETQYF. The CDR3, as DNA: TGTGCCAGCGCTAGCGGGAGTTTAATAGAGACCCAGTACTTC. The genes are TRBV9 and TRBJ2-5, with TRBD2 identical over 10 bases. This CDR3 contains 14 residues. Germline CDR1 and CDR2: SGDLS and YYNGEE. The J segment lost 4 bases and the V segment lost 7 bases, leaving 7 bases of the junction unmatched.

This clone was seen only a few times. The chain links TRBV7-2 to TRBJ1-6, with D uncertain. The V end lost 5 bases, the J end lost 7 bases, and 12 bases lay between the germline ends. The CDR3 has 14 residues. The germline gives CDR1 SGHTA, CDR2 FQGNSA. CDR3 residues: CASSQDARNSPLHF. CDR3 nucleotides: TGTGCCAGCAGCCAGGACGCACGAAATTCACCCCTCCACTTT.

This clone was seen a handful of times. The chain employs TRBV11-2 and TRBJ2-3; 7 bases are shared with TRBD2. After removal of 4 bases from V and 4 bases from J, the junction contained 11 bases not matched to a gene. The CDR3 runs to 16 residues. The germline V gene encodes CDR1 SGHAT and CDR2 FQNNGV. DNA for the CDR3: TGTGCCAGCAGCTCCCTTCGCGGGAGACGGGCAGATACGCAGTATTTT. It encodes CASSSLRGRRADTQYF.

V is TRBV20-1 and J is TRBJ2-1; the D gene is possibly TRBD1 (6 bases). CDR3 size: 11 residues. V was clipped by 5 bases and J by 5 bases, with 7 bases between them. Per the germline V gene, CDR1 is DFQATT and CDR2 is SNEGSKA (reference sequence). The CDR3 region has the DNA TGCAGTGCTGCAGGGGACAATGAGCAGTTCTTC. Translation: CSAAGDNEQFF.

This chain connects TRBV18 to TRBJ1-5, with D possibly being TRBD1 (6 bases). This CDR3 has 16 amino acids. Germline CDR1 is KGHSH and CDR2 is LQKENI. V was clipped by 5 bases and J by 4 bases, with 18 bases between them. The CDR3 region is CASSNGLQGLNQPQHF. The CDR3 nucleotides are TGTGCCAGCTCAAACGGTCTACAGGGATTAAATCAGCCCCAGCATTTT.

This clone was recorded only once. The J gene is TRBJ1-2, the V gene TRBV5-1; 10 bases fit TRBD1. This CDR3 is built from 14 residues. CDR1 is SGHRS, CDR2 YFSETQ, per germline. V dropped 4 bases and J dropped 6; count of bases not matched to a gene: 6. This chain's CDR3 is CASSPGQGVDGYTF. CDR3 bases: TGCGCCAGCAGCCCTGGACAGGGGGTGGATGGCTACACCTTC.

This sequence joins TRBV5-1 and TRBJ1-2; TRBD1 might be the D (5 bases). Deletions cut 0 bases from V and 4 bases from J, with 10 bases between. From germline, CDR1 is SGHRS and CDR2 YFSETQ. The CDR3 is 14 residues long. This CDR3 reads CASSLEGTAYGYTF. The CDR3 DNA is TGCGCCAGCAGCTTGGAAGGGACCGCCTATGGCTACACCTTC.

This chain uses TRBV6-1 with TRBJ1-3, with D possibly TRBD1 on 5 matching bases. Trimming took off 3 bases at V and 4 bases at J, with 7 bases between the two ends. Germline loops: CDR1 MNHNS, CDR2 SASEGT. This CDR3 region has 13 residues. The CDR3 DNA follows: TGTGCCAGCAGTGAGGGACTGGGAAACACCATATATTTT. This encodes CASSEGLGNTIYF.